Only a few counts were recorded for the clone carrying this T cell receptor beta chain. The antigen is unknown. The record originates from a study of beta chain features in type 1 diabetes. Overall study results and limits: Patients' naive, central memory and regulatory TCRB repertoires appeared more alike than those of healthy donors. In every one of the four CD4+ subsets, TCRB CDR3s were moderately but significantly shorter in Type 1 diabetes patients.

After removal of 3 bases from V and 0 bases from J, the junction contained 5 bases not matched to a gene. Germline V gene sequence: CDR1 SGHRS, CDR2 YFSETQ. CDR3 length: 16 amino acids. Sequenced material consisted of expressed TCRB transcripts (all of the isolated RNA was reverse transcribed). The protocol was immunoSEQ multiplex PCR, while the TCRdb copy is restricted to in-frame clones and leaves out a portion. The sample has around 310,000 clones, roughly 13% seen once. This chain links TRBV5-1 with TRBJ2-7, with TRBD2 identical over 11 bases. The TCR was taken from a woman aged 18-29 years with type 1 diabetes. The specimen sequenced was naive CD4+ T cells from blood. The CDR3 coding sequence is TGCGCCAGCAGCTATTTAGCGGGAGGGACCTCCTACGAGCAGTACTTC. Its protein is CASSYLAGGTSYEQYF.